This record covers a single T cell receptor (beta chain). Its antigen is still unknown. The length of the CDR3 is 12 residues. Germline V gene data show CDR1 as SQVTM and CDR2 as ANQGSEA. The ends were cut back, 7 bases at V and 3 bases at J, with 12 bases in the middle. The source of the sample is a study of T cells after yellow fever vaccination. Whole-study results and caveats: It was the secondary response that reached its peak faster, day 5 versus 15, but it was weaker. Abundant clonotypes from the bulk population could contaminate FACS-sorted repertoires. Post-booster repertoires contained most primary-vaccination clones again (96% CD4, roughly 91% CD8).

In making TCR cDNA, 5'RACE template switching added a universal primer site and UMIs to it. TCRdb fed the 5' RACE reads into MiXCR, producing one record per CDR3 protein. The sample includes a few hundred thousand distinct CDR3 sequences, approximately 21% seen only once; the top ten take roughly an eighth. This TCR derives from a man aged 25-45 years who received the YFV17D yellow fever vaccine. V is TRBV29-1 and J is TRBJ1-2; maybe TRBD1 (5 bases). Here the sequenced sample was PBMCs, taken 15 days after the yellow fever booster vaccination. The CDR3: CSGVMGDYGYTF. In DNA, the CDR3 is TGCAGCGGAGTGATGGGGGACTATGGCTACACCTTC. The full variable domain, its missing parts supplied by reference TRBV29-1 and TRBJ1-2, is SAVISQKPSRDICQRGTSLTIQCQVDSQVTMMFWYRQQPGQSLTLIATANQGSEATYESGFVIDKFPISRPNLTFSTLTVSNMSPEDSSIYLCSGVMGDYGYTFGSGTRLTVV.